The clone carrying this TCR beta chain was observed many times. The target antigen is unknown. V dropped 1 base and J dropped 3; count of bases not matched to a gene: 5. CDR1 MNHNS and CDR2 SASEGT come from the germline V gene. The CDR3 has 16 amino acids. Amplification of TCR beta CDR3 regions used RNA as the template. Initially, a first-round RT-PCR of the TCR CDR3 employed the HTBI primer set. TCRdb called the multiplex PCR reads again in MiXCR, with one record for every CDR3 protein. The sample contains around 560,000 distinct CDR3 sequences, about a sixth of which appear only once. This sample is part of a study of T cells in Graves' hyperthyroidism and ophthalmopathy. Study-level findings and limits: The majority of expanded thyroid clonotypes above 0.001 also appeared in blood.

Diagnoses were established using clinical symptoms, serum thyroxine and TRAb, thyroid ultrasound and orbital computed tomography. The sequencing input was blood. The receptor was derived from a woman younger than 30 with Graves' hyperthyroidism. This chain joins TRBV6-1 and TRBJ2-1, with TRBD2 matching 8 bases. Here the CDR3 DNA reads TGTGCCAGCAGTGAAGGGGCGGGGGGAATCTACAATGAGCAGTTCTTC. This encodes CASSEGAGGIYNEQFF.